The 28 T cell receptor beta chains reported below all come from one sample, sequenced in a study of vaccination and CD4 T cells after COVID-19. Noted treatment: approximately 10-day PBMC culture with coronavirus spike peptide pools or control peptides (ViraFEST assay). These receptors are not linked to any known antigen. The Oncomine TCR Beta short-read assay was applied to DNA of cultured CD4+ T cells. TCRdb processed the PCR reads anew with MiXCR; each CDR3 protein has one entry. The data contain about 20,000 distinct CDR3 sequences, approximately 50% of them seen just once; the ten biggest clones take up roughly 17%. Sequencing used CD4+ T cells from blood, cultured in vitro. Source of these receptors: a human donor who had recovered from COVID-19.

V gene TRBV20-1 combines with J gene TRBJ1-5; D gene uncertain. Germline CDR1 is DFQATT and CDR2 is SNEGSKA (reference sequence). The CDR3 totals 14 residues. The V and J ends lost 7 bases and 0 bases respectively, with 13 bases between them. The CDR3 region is CSGRNFYSNQPQHF. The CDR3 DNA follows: TGCAGTGGACGGAATTTCTATAGCAATCAGCCCCAGCATTTT.

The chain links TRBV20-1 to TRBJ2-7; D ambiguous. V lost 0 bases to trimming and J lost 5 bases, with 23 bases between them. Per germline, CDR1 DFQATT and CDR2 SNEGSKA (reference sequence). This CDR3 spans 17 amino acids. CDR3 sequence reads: CSARELGRPDTNHEQYF. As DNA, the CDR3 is TGCAGTGCTAGAGAGTTGGGCCGTCCCGATACCAATCACGAGCAGTACTTC.

CDR3: CASSLRGTGGRNEQFF. Here the CDR3 DNA reads TGTGCCAGCTCACTCCGGGGGACAGGGGGCAGGAATGAGCAGTTCTTC. The V gene is TRBV12-3 or TRBV12-4, the J gene TRBJ2-1; 12 bases agree with TRBD1. V gave up 8 bases and J gave up 7 bases; unmatched junction bases: 12. The CDR3 loop spans 16 amino acids.

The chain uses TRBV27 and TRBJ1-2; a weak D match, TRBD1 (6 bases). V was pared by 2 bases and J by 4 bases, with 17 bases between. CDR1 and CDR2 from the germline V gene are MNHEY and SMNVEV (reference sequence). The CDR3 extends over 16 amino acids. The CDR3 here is CASSLIGGGLGYGYTF. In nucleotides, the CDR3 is TGTGCCAGCAGTTTAATTGGGGGGGGCCTGGGCTATGGCTACACCTTC.

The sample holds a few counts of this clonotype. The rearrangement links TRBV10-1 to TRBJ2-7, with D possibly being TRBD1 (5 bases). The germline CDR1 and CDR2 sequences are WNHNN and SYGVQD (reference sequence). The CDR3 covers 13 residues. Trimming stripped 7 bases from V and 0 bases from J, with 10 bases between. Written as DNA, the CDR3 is TGCGCCAGCAAAATTCAGGGCTCCTACGAGCAGTACTTC. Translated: CASKIQGSYEQYF.

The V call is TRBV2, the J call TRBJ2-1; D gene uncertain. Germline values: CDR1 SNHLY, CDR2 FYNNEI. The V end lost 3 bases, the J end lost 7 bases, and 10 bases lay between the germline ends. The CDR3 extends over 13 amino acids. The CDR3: CASSEKGLNEQFF. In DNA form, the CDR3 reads TGTGCCAGCAGTGAGAAGGGTTTGAATGAGCAGTTCTTC.

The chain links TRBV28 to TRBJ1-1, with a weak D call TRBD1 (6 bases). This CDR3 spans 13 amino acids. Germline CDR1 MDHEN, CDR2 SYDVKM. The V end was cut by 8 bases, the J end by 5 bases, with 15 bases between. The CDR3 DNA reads TGTGCCAGCGGGTCAGGGGTTCGGACTGAAGCTTTCTTT. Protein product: CASGSGVRTEAFF.

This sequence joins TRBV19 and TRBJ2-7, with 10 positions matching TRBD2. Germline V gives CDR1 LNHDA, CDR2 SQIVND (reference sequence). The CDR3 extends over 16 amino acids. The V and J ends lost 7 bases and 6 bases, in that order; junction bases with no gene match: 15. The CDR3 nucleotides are TGTGCCAGTACCCGAGGGGGAAGCGGGAGGGCCGGCGAGCAGTACTTC. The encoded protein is CASTRGGSGRAGEQYF.

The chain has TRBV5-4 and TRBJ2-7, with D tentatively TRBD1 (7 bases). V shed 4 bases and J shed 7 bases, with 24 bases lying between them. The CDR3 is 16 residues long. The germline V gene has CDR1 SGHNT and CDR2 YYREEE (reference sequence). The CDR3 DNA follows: TGTGCCAGCAGCCCTTCGGCGGGAACAGCAGGGGGGGAGCAGTACTTC. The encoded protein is CASSPSAGTAGGEQYF.

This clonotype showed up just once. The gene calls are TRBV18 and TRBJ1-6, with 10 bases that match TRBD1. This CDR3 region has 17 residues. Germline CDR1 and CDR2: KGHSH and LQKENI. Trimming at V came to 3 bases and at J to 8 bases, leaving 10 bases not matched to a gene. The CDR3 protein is CASSPNAGQGGYSPLHF. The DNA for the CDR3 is TGTGCCAGCTCACCTAACGCCGGACAGGGGGGTTATTCACCCCTCCACTTT.

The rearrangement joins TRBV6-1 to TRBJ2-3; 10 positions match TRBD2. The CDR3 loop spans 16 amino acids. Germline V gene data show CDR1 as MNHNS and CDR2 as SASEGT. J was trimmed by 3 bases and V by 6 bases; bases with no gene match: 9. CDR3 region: CASRPLAGRGTDTQYF. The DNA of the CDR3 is TGTGCCAGCAGACCACTAGCGGGGAGAGGTACAGATACGCAGTATTTT.

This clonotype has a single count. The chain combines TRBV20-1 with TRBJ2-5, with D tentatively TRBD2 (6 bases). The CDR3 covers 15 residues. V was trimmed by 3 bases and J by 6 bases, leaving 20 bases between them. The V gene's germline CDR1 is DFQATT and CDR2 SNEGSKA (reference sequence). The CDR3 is CSASPALGREQTQYF. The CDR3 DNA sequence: TGCAGTGCTAGTCCCGCACTGGGCCGGGAGCAGACCCAGTACTTC.

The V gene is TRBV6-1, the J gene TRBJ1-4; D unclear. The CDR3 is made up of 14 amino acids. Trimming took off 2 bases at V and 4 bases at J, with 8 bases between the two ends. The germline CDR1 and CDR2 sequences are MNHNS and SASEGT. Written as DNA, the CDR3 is TGTGCCAGCAGTGAATACCGGAGTAATGAAAAACTGTTTTTT. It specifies CASSEYRSNEKLFF.

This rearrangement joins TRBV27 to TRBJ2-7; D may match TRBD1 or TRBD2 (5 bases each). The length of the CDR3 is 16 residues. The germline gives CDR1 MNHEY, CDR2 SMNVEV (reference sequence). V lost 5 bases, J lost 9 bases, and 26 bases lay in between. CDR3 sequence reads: CASSRWGKGEVRGQYF. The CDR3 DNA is TGTGCCAGCAGTCGTTGGGGGAAAGGTGAGGTTCGGGGGCAGTACTTC.

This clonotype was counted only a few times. CDR3 nucleotide sequence: TGCAGTGCTAGCGGTACCTACGAGCAGTACTTC. It translates to CSASGTYEQYF. This chain links TRBV20-1 with TRBJ2-7; D ambiguous. The CDR3 spans 11 residues. Germline V gives CDR1 DFQATT, CDR2 SNEGSKA (reference sequence). The ends were cut back, 3 bases at V and 2 bases at J, with 5 bases in the middle.

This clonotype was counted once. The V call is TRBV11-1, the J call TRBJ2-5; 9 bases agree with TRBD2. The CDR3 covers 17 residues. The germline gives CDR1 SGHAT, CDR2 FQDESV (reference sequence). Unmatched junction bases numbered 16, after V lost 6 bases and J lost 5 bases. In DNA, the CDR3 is TGTGCCAGCAGTCTTGGGGGGCTAGCGGGAAATTGGGAGACCCAGTACTTC. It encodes CASSLGGLAGNWETQYF.

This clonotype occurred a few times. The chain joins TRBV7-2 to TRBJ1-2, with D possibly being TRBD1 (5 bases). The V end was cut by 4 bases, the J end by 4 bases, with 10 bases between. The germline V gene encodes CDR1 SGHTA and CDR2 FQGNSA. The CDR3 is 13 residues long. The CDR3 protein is CASSSGRSYGYTF. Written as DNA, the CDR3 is TGTGCCAGCAGCTCGGGGCGGAGCTATGGCTACACCTTC.

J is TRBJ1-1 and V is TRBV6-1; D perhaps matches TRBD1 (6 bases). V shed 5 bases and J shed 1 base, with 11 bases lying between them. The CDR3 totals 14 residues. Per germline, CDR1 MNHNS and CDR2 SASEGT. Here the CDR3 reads CASSQQGRNTEAFF. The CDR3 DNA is TGTGCCAGCAGTCAGCAGGGGAGGAACACTGAAGCTTTCTTT.

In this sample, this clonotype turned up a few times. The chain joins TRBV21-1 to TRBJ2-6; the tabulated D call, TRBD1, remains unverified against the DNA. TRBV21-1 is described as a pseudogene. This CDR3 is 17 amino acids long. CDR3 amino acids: CASLLRDSPSGANVLTF. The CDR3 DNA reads TGTGCCAGCCTCCTCAGGGACAGTCCCTCTGGGGCCAACGTCCTGACTTTC.

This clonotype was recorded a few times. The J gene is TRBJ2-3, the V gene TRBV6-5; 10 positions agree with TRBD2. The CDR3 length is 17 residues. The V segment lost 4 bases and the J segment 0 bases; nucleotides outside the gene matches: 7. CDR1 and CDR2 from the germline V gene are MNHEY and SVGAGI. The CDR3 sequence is CASSSRAGGSSTDTQYF. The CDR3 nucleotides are TGTGCCAGCAGTTCCCGAGCGGGGGGGTCTAGCACAGATACGCAGTATTTT.

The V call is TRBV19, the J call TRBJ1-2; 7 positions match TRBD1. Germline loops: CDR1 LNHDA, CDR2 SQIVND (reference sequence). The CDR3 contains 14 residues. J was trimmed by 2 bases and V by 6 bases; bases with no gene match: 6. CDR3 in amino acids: CASSRQGKNYGYTF. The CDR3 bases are TGTGCCAGTAGCCGACAGGGTAAAAACTATGGCTACACCTTC.

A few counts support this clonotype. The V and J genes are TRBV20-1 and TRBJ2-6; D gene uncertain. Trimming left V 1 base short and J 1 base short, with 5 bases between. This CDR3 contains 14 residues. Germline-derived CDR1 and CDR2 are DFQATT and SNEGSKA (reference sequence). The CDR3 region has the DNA TGCAGTGCTAGAGTAGGGTCTGGGGCCAACGTCCTGACTTTC. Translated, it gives CSARVGSGANVLTF.

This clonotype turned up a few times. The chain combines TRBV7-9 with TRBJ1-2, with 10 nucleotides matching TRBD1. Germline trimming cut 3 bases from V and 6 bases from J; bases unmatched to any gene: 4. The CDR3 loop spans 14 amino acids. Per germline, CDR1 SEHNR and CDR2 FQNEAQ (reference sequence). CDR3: CASSLDRGSNGYTF. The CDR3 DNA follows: TGTGCCAGCAGCTTGGACAGGGGGTCTAATGGCTACACCTTC.

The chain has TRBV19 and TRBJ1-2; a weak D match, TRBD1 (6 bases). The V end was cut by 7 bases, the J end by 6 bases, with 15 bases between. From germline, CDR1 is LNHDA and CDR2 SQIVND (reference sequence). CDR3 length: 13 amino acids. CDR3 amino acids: CASNGDTSHGYTF. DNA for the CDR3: TGTGCCAGTAATGGGGACACTAGTCATGGCTACACCTTC. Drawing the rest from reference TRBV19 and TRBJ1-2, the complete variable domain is DGGITQSPKYLFRKEGQNVTLSCEQNLNHDAMYWYRQDPGQGLRLIYYSQIVNDFQKGDIAEGYSVSREKKESFPLTVTSAQKNPTAFYLCASNGDTSHGYTFGSGTRLTVV.

This CDR3 reads CASSGTGQLNTEAFF. CDR3 nucleotide sequence: TGTGCCAGCAGTGGGACAGGACAGTTGAACACTGAAGCTTTCTTT. This chain uses TRBV2 with TRBJ1-1, with TRBD1 identical over 7 bases. J lost 0 bases, V lost 4 bases, and 5 bases had no gene match. The CDR3 sequence is 15 residues long. Germline lookup yields CDR1 SNHLY and CDR2 FYNNEI.

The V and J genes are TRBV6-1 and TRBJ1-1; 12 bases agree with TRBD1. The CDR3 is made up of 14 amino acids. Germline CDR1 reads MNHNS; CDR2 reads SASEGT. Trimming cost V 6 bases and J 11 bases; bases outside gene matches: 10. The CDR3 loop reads CASRPGTGGAEAFF. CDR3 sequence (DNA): TGTGCCAGCAGACCCGGGACAGGGGGCGCCGAGGCTTTCTTT.

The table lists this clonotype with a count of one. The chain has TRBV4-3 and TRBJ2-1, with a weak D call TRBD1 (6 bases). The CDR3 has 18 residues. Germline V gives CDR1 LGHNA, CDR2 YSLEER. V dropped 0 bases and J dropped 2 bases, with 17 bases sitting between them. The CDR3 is CASSQDGAGEGPYNEQFF. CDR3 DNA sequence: TGCGCCAGCAGCCAAGATGGGGCAGGGGAAGGACCCTACAATGAGCAGTTCTTC.

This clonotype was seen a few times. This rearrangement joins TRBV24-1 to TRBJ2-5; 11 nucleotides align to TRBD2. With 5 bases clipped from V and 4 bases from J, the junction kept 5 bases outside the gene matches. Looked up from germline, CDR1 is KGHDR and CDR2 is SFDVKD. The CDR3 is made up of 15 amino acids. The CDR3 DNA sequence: TGTGCCACCAGTGCTATAGCGGGAGGGGGAGAGACCCAGTACTTC. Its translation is CATSAIAGGGETQYF.